A selection of T cell receptor beta chains follows, all from one sample in a study of patients and donors after allogeneic stem cell transplantation. TCRdb itself ran the RT-PCR reads through MiXCR, one entry per CDR3 protein. The data show some 11,000 distinct CDR3 sequences, roughly 21% seen once. Sequenced sample: blood, either unsorted or a sorted T cell fraction (not recorded which). The receptors shown here come from a human donor who was either an allogeneic HSCT recipient or a stem cell or donor lymphocyte infusion donor (not recorded which). It is not recorded whose cells these are; they may come from a transplant donor. Each CDR3 is given with its conserved first and last residue. Each record gives: CDR3 length, V gene, D gene, clone size, J gene, CDR3 DNA, CDR3 protein. The D gene is left open where the match is weak. Part of the rows lack a size; the others show once, few, many or a class for expanded clones.

length: 15; V: TRBV2; D: TRBD2; size: NA; J: TRBJ2-1; DNA: TGTGCCAGCAGTGAAAATAGCGGGGGGCACAATGAGCAGTTCTTC; CDR3: CASSENSGGHNEQFF
length: 17; V: TRBV7-8; D: NA; size: many; J: TRBJ1-5; DNA: TGTGCCAGCAGCCCCATCAGCAGGGGTTGGGTCAATCAGCCCCAGCATTTT; CDR3: CASSPISRGWVNQPQHF
length: 17; V: TRBV20-1; D: TRBD2; size: medium-sized; J: TRBJ2-1; DNA: TGCAGTGCTAGATTCGGACTAGCGGGGGCCCCCTACAATGAGCAGTTCTTC; CDR3: CSARFGLAGAPYNEQFF
length: 17; V: TRBV3-1; D: TRBD1; size: few; J: TRBJ2-3; DNA: TGTGCCAGCTCTTCCGGGCCGACAGGGGCTAGCACAGATACGCAGTATTTT; CDR3: CASSSGPTGASTDTQYF
length: 15; V: TRBV6-5; D: NA; size: NA; J: TRBJ2-7; DNA: TGTGCCAGCAGTTACTTATCCGGACCTCCCTACGAGCAGTACTTC; CDR3: CASSYLSGPPYEQYF
length: 16; V: TRBV12-3/TRBV12-4; D: NA; size: NA; J: TRBJ2-2; DNA: TGTGCCAGCAGTTTAGAGTTAGCCACTAACACCGGGGAGCTGTTTTTT; CDR3: CASSLELATNTGELFF
length: 15; V: TRBV5-1; D: NA; size: NA; J: TRBJ1-2; DNA: TGCGCCAGCAGCATAAACCGGGACGCCCTCCGGGGCTACACCTTC; CDR3: CASSINRDALRGYTF
length: 13; V: TRBV7-9; D: NA; size: NA; J: TRBJ2-5; DNA: TGTGCCAGCAGCCGATACTTTCAAGAGACCCAGTACTTC; CDR3: CASSRYFQETQYF
length: 15; V: TRBV3-1; D: TRBD1; size: many; J: TRBJ2-1; DNA: TGTGCCAGCAGCCAGCTAAACAGGGGAGTAAATGAGCAGTTCTTC; CDR3: CASSQLNRGVNEQFF
length: 13; V: TRBV7-2; D: NA; size: NA; J: TRBJ2-2; DNA: TGTGCCAGCAGCTTGGGGTTAGCCGGGGAGCTGTTTTTT; CDR3: CASSLGLAGELFF
length: 14; V: TRBV6-1; D: NA; size: NA; J: TRBJ2-7; DNA: TGTGCCAGCCGAAATACGGACAACTCCTACGAGCAGTACTTC; CDR3: CASRNTDNSYEQYF
length: 17; V: TRBV3-1; D: TRBD2; size: NA; J: TRBJ2-7; DNA: TGTGCCAGCAGCCAAGCTAGCGGGGGTTTTAGCTCCTACGAGCAGTACTTC; CDR3: CASSQASGGFSSYEQYF
length: 19; V: TRBV20-1; D: TRBD2; size: few; J: TRBJ2-7; DNA: TGCAGTGCTACCCGTTTGGGTAGCGGGGGGCCCCTTAGCTCCTACGAGCAGTACTTC; CDR3: CSATRLGSGGPLSSYEQYF
length: 13; V: TRBV30; D: NA; size: few; J: TRBJ1-2; DNA: TGTGCCTTAACTCAGGGGTTTTACTATGGCTACACCTTC; CDR3: CALTQGFYYGYTF
length: 14; V: TRBV9; D: NA; size: many; J: TRBJ1-1; DNA: TGTGCCAGCAGCGTAGACGCCGTGAACACTGAAGCTTTCTTT; CDR3: CASSVDAVNTEAFF
length: 13; V: TRBV7-2; D: NA; size: NA; J: TRBJ1-2; DNA: TGTGCCAGCAGCCAGGAAGCAATCTATGGCTACACCTTC; CDR3: CASSQEAIYGYTF
length: 12; V: TRBV29-1; D: NA; size: few; J: TRBJ2-7; DNA: TGCAGCCTCCGATGCGGGACCTACGAGCAGTACTTC; CDR3: CSLRCGTYEQYF
length: 14; V: TRBV7-2; D: TRBD1; size: many; J: TRBJ1-2; DNA: TGTGCCAGCAGCTCTGACAGGGGTCAAAGCGGCTACACCTTC; CDR3: CASSSDRGQSGYTF
length: 13; V: TRBV5-6; D: TRBD1; size: NA; J: TRBJ2-1; DNA: TGTGCCAGCAGCTTGGACAGATCAGGGGGCACGGTCTTC; CDR3: CASSLDRSGGTVF
length: 10; V: TRBV7-9; D: NA; size: few; J: TRBJ1-2; DNA: TGTGCCAGCAGCGTAGATGGCTACACCTTC; CDR3: CASSVDGYTF
length: 16; V: TRBV5-1; D: TRBD2; size: few; J: TRBJ2-7; DNA: TGCGCCAGCAGCTTGGGGACTAGCGGGGTTTCCTACGAGCAGTACTTC; CDR3: CASSLGTSGVSYEQYF
length: 14; V: TRBV3-1; D: NA; size: NA; J: TRBJ2-3; DNA: TGTGCCAGCAGCCAAGTTCCTAGCACAGATACGCAGTATTTT; CDR3: CASSQVPSTDTQYF